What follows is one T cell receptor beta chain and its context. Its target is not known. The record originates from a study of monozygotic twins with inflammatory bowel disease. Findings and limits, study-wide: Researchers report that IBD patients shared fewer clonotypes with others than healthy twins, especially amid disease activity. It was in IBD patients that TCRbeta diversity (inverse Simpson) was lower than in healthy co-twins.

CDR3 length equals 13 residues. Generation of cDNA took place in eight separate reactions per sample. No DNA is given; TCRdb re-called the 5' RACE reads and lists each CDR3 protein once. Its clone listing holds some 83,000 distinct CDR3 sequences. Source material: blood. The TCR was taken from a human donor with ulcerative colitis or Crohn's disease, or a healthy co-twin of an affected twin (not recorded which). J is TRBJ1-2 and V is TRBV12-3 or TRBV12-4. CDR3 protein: CASSFRQIYGYTF.